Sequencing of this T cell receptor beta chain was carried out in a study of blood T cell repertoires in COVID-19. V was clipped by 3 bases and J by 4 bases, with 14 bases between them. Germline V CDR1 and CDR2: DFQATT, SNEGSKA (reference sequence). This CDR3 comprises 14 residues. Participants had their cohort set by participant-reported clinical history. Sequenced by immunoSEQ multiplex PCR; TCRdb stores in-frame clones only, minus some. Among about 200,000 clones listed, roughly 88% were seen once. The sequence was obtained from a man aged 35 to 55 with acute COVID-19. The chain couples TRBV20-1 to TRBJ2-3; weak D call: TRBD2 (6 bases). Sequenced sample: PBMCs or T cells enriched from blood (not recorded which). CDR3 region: CSASMRDEADTQYF. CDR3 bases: TGCAGTGCTAGTATGCGGGATGAGGCAGATACGCAGTATTTT.